These 14 T cell receptor beta chains originate from one sample sequenced in a study of blood T cell repertoires in COVID-19 (dated by TCRdb to 2018 to 2021). Library preparation employed the immunoSEQ multiplex PCR assay. TCRdb's version of the immuneACCESS table is confined to in-frame rearrangements and falls short of the full clone set. An unresolved V gene accounts for under half of the shortfall where checked; the remainder is of unknown origin. The sample contains about 300,000 clones, just under 90% of them found a single time. The top ten hold about 2% of the sample. The specimen sequenced was peripheral blood. These TCRs come from a young woman with COVID-19, enrolled during active disease.

This chain uses TRBV24-1 with TRBJ1-1; weak D call: TRBD1 (5 bases). This CDR3 region has 15 residues. The V end lost 7 bases, the J end lost 3 bases, and 17 bases lay between the germline ends. The germline V gene has CDR1 KGHDR and CDR2 SFDVKD. The CDR3 protein is CATRPGAGWDTEAFF. The CDR3 bases are TGTGCCACCAGGCCTGGGGCAGGGTGGGACACTGAAGCTTTCTTT.

The chain couples TRBV2 to TRBJ1-3; tentative D call: TRBD1 (6 bases). The CDR3 runs 13 residues. Trimming took off 6 bases at V and 4 bases at J, with 10 bases between the two ends. Per the germline V gene, CDR1 is SNHLY and CDR2 is FYNNEI. The CDR3 sequence is CASSAGAGNTIYF. The CDR3 nucleotides read TGTGCCAGCAGCGCGGGGGCCGGAAACACCATATATTTT.

The V gene is TRBV7-2, the J gene TRBJ2-7; maybe TRBD1 (6 bases). The CDR3 loop spans 14 amino acids. The germline gives CDR1 SGHTA, CDR2 FQGNSA. V lost 2 bases and J lost 2, with 10 bases in between. The DNA of the CDR3 is TGTGCCAGCAGCTTATTCCAGGGGCCCTACGAGCAGTACTTC. Amino acids: CASSLFQGPYEQYF.

The chain links TRBV28 to TRBJ1-1; TRBD1 aligns across 7 bases. Germline V gene data show CDR1 as MDHEN and CDR2 as SYDVKM. The CDR3 totals 14 residues. With 10 bases clipped from V and 0 bases from J, the junction kept 8 bases outside the gene matches. CDR3 nucleotide sequence: TGTGCCACCGGGCAGGGGGTGATGAACACTGAAGCTTTCTTT. It codes for CATGQGVMNTEAFF.

The chain has TRBV4-1 and TRBJ2-5; 9 bases line up with TRBD2. Germline V gene data show CDR1 as MGHRA and CDR2 as YSYEKL. The J segment lost 6 bases and the V segment lost 5 bases, leaving 10 bases of the junction unmatched. CDR3 length: 15 residues. This chain's CDR3 is CASSALRGGRKTQYF. The CDR3 DNA sequence: TGCGCCAGCAGCGCCCTGCGGGGGGGCCGAAAGACCCAGTACTTC.

In this sample, this clone turned up once. This chain connects TRBV7-9 to TRBJ1-3; D not resolved. Germline CDR1 reads SEHNR; CDR2 reads FQNEAQ (reference sequence). CDR3 size: 11 residues. With 5 bases removed from V and 7 bases from J, the gap between germline ends came to 6 bases. CDR3 sequence: CASSVSNTIYF. DNA for the CDR3: TGTGCCAGCAGCGTAAGCAACACCATATATTTT.

The J gene is TRBJ1-1, the V gene TRBV19, with a weak D call TRBD1 (5 bases). Per the germline V gene, CDR1 is LNHDA and CDR2 is SQIVND (reference sequence). This CDR3 spans 15 amino acids. V was shortened by 3 bases and J by 4 bases, with 15 bases between the two germline ends. The CDR3 reads CASSIHDSRSTEAFF. In DNA, the CDR3 is TGTGCCAGTAGTATCCACGACAGTCGTAGCACTGAAGCTTTCTTT.

The chain is built from TRBV11-3 and TRBJ1-2; 8 bases map to TRBD1. CDR3 size: 15 residues. Germline loops: CDR1 SGHNT, CDR2 YENEEA. Germline trimming cut 1 base from V and 7 bases from J; bases unmatched to any gene: 8. The CDR3 loop is CASSLGSTGESGYTF. In DNA form, the CDR3 reads TGTGCCAGCAGCTTAGGGTCGACAGGGGAGAGTGGCTACACCTTC.

The rearrangement links TRBV6-2 or TRBV6-3 to TRBJ2-3; a possible D gene is TRBD2 (5 bases). This CDR3 region has 15 residues. V lost 5 bases, J lost 5 bases, and 17 bases lay in between. Germline V lookup: CDR1 MNHEY, CDR2 SVGEGT. The CDR3 is CASSKVRGLRDTQYF. CDR3 coding DNA: TGTGCCAGCAGTAAAGTCCGGGGTCTGCGAGATACGCAGTATTTT.

The J gene is TRBJ1-6, the V gene TRBV5-1; D possibly corresponds to TRBD1 (6 bases). V was cut by 2 bases and J by 6 bases, with 12 bases left in between. This CDR3 has 15 amino acids. Germline CDR1 and CDR2: SGHRS and YFSETQ. The CDR3 DNA is TGCGCCAGCAGCTTAGGGACACCCCGTAATTCACCCCTCCACTTT. This translates into CASSLGTPRNSPLHF. Based on the CDR3 plus reference TRBV5-1 and TRBJ1-6, the full variable domain is KAGVTQTPRYLIKTRGQQVTLSCSPISGHRSVSWYQQTPGQGLQFLFEYFSETQRNKGNFPGRFSGRQFSNSRSEMNVSTLELGDSALYLCASSLGTPRNSPLHFGNGTRLTVT.

The table lists this clone with a few counts. CDR3 coding DNA: TGTGCCAGCAGCTTAGATCCAACAGGGCCAAACGTGGAGCAGTACGTC. It codes for CASSLDPTGPNVEQYV. The chain has TRBV11-2 and TRBJ2-7; the D gene is possibly TRBD1 (6 bases). The CDR3 totals 16 residues. Trimming cost V 0 bases and J 7 bases, with 19 bases left between them. Germline assignment: CDR1 SGHAT and CDR2 FQNNGV.

This chain connects TRBV4-2 to TRBJ1-4, with unresolved D. V was pared by 0 bases and J by 7 bases, with 9 bases between. The germline CDR1 and CDR2 sequences are LGHNA and YNFKEQ. CDR3 size: 14 residues. The CDR3 reads CASSQDRAGEKLFF. The CDR3 nucleotides read TGTGCCAGCAGCCAAGATCGCGCTGGTGAAAAACTGTTTTTT.

The chain has TRBV7-9 and TRBJ2-7; D ambiguous. CDR3 size: 14 residues. V was trimmed by 2 bases and J by 0 bases, leaving 8 bases between them. Germline values: CDR1 SEHNR, CDR2 FQNEAQ (reference sequence). Here the CDR3 DNA reads TGTGCCAGCAGCTTAAGTGACAACTCCTACGAGCAGTACTTC. Translation: CASSLSDNSYEQYF.

V gene TRBV3-1 (or the pseudogene TRBV3-2) combines with J gene TRBJ1-4; no definite D call. Germline V gene sequence: CDR1 LGHDT, CDR2 YNNKEL (reference sequence). The germline V and J ends were trimmed by 2 bases and 10 bases, with 14 bases remaining between them. The CDR3 length is 14 residues. CDR3 residues: CASSQSLASAKLFF. CDR3 sequence (DNA): TGTGCCAGCAGCCAATCGTTGGCCTCCGCAAAACTGTTTTTT.